The next 5 T cell receptor beta chains were all read from a single sample in a study of radiotherapy plus CTLA-4 blockade in lung cancer. Some clones are missing from TCRdb's copy, which holds only in-frame ones; the method was immunoSEQ multiplex PCR. The table has 26,000 or so clones, roughly three quarters seen once. Sample: peripheral blood, taken from a patient treated with radiotherapy plus ipilimumab. The source is a human donor with non-small cell lung cancer that progressed on radiotherapy plus ipilimumab.

In DNA, the CDR3 is TGTGCCAGCAGGGACAGGGGTTACGAGCAGTACTTC. Translation gives CASRDRGYEQYF. The chain combines TRBV2 with TRBJ2-7, with 9 bases fitting TRBD1. V shed 6 bases and J 4 bases; nucleotides not matched to a gene: 1. The CDR3 loop spans 12 amino acids. CDR1 and CDR2 from the germline V gene are SNHLY and FYNNEI.

The rearrangement links TRBV2 to TRBJ2-7; 7 nucleotides align to TRBD1. V lost 6 bases to trimming and J lost 4 bases; unmatched junction nucleotides: 12. Germline V gene sequence: CDR1 SNHLY, CDR2 FYNNEI. The CDR3 length is 15 residues. For the CDR3, the DNA is TGTGCCAGCAGCCAGGACAGGACAACGGGGTACGAGCAGTACTTC. Protein sequence: CASSQDRTTGYEQYF.

V and J are TRBV10-3 and TRBJ2-2; D assignment may be TRBD1 or TRBD2 (5 bases each). The ends were cut back, 5 bases at V and 1 base at J, with 11 bases in the middle. The CDR3 consists of 15 residues. The germline V gene encodes CDR1 ENHRY and CDR2 SYGVKD. The CDR3, as DNA: TGTGCCATCAGTAGCGGACAAAAGAACACCGGGGAGCTGTTTTTT. It specifies CAISSGQKNTGELFF.

The chain has TRBV5-4 and TRBJ2-5, with 10 bases that match TRBD1. V was pared by 4 bases and J by 2 bases, with 5 bases of the junction left unmatched. The germline gives CDR1 SGHNT, CDR2 YYREEE (reference sequence). The CDR3 loop spans 15 amino acids. The CDR3 nucleotides read TGTGCCAGCAGCCTACGGACAGGGGGACAAGAGACCCAGTACTTC. It is translated as CASSLRTGGQETQYF.

This clone has only one observation. The chain has TRBV19 and TRBJ2-1, with 7 bases aligning to TRBD1. V shed 1 base, J shed 0 bases, and the junction held 0 bases outside the gene matches. Germline loops: CDR1 LNHDA, CDR2 SQIVND (reference sequence). The CDR3 totals 15 residues. Here the CDR3 reads CASSIAGGSYNEQFF. Written as DNA, the CDR3 is TGTGCCAGTAGTATAGCAGGGGGCTCCTACAATGAGCAGTTCTTC.